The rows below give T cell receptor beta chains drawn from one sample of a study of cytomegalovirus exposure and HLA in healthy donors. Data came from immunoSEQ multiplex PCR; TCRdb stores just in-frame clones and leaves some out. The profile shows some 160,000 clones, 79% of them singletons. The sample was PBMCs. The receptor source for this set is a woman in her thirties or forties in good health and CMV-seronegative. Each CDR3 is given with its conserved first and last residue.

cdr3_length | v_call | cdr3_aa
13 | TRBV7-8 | CASSWTGSGEQYF
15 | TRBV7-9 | CASSLGTAANYGYTF
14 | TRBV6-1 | CASSGDRGLYGYTF
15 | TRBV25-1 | CASSESRGSTDTQYF
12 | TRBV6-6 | CASSRGDEKLFF
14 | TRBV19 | CASSMGGANTEAFF
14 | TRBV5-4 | CASSLELITDTQYF
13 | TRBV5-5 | CASSFHGNTEAFF
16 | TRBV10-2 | CASSAVAEMNTGELFF
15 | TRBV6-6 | CASSYGARRGTEAFF
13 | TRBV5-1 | CASSLARYTEAFF
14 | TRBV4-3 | CASSGWTGADTQYF
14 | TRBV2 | CASPGLASTDTQYF
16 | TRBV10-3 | CAISESGRGSTDTQYF
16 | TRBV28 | CASSLNRGRINEKLFF
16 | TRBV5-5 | CASSFGHGGIGSPLHF
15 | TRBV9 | CASSVGQGYNQPQHF
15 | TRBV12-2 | CASRPLTGSNQPQHF
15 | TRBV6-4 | CASSSGLAGSDEQFF
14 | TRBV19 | CASSIVPTGGEQYF
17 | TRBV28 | CASRTGYRGHSEGEQYF
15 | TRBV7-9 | CASDSSPAGGNEQFF
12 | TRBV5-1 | CASSLVGCEQYF
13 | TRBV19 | CASSGEDLSEQYF
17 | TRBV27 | CASSLSEGRATNEKLFF
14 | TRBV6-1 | CASSDIDINTEAFF
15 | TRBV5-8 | CASSSRAGGLNEQFF
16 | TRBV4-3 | CASSQGGGVGGGEQYF
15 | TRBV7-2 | CASSPSGGHTDTQYF
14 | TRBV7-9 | CASRKPQGNSRAFF
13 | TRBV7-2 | CASSLPMNTEAFF
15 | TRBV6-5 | CASSGLPPVYNEQFF
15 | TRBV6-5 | CASTTRDSPNEKLFF
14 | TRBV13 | CASSYRQGNQPQHF
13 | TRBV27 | CASSLLRGDEQFF
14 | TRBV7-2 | CASSLGTEYYGYTF
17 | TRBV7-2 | CASSSQIKTSGSGELFF
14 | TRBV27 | CASGRGQLNYGYTF
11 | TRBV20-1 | CSVKQDQPQHF
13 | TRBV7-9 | CASSPWTGNGYTF
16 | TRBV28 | CASSTSGTSGGDTQYF
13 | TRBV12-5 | CASGLEGTGEQYF
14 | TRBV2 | CASSEEGHNQPQHF
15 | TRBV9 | CASSGAGTSAGELFF
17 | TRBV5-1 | CASSLGLAGASTDTQYF
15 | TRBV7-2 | CASSPDRGSSYEQYF